This TCR beta chain was sequenced for a study of blood T cell repertoires in COVID-19. Across the study: The United States, Italy and Spain provided the acute and convalescent COVID-19 samples. T cells, B-cell-depleted T cells, or PBMCs provided the cDNA or gDNA that served as material.

V trimming: 3 bases; J trimming: 4 bases; junction bases outside the gene matches: 6. CDR1 is GTSNPN and CDR2 is SVGIG in the germline V gene (reference sequence). The CDR3 contains 15 residues. Seattle patients were enrolled while actively infected and followed longitudinally. As handled by the study authors: Nucleated cell counts were estimated from reference gene primer amplification. Generated by immunoSEQ multiplex PCR, the TCRdb table keeps only in-frame clones and is missing some. V and J calls and clone size are those listed in that table; D and trimming were worked out from the DNA. Of around 260,000 clones listed, roughly nine tenths are singletons.

The chain is built from TRBV30 and TRBJ2-2; TRBD1 matches at 9 bases. This receptor was identified in a woman in her twenties or thirties with COVID-19, enrolled during active disease. The specimen was peripheral blood. CDR3 sequence: CAWRRQGGGTGELFF. CDR3 nucleotides: TGTGCCTGGAGGAGACAGGGGGGTGGCACCGGGGAGCTGTTTTTT.